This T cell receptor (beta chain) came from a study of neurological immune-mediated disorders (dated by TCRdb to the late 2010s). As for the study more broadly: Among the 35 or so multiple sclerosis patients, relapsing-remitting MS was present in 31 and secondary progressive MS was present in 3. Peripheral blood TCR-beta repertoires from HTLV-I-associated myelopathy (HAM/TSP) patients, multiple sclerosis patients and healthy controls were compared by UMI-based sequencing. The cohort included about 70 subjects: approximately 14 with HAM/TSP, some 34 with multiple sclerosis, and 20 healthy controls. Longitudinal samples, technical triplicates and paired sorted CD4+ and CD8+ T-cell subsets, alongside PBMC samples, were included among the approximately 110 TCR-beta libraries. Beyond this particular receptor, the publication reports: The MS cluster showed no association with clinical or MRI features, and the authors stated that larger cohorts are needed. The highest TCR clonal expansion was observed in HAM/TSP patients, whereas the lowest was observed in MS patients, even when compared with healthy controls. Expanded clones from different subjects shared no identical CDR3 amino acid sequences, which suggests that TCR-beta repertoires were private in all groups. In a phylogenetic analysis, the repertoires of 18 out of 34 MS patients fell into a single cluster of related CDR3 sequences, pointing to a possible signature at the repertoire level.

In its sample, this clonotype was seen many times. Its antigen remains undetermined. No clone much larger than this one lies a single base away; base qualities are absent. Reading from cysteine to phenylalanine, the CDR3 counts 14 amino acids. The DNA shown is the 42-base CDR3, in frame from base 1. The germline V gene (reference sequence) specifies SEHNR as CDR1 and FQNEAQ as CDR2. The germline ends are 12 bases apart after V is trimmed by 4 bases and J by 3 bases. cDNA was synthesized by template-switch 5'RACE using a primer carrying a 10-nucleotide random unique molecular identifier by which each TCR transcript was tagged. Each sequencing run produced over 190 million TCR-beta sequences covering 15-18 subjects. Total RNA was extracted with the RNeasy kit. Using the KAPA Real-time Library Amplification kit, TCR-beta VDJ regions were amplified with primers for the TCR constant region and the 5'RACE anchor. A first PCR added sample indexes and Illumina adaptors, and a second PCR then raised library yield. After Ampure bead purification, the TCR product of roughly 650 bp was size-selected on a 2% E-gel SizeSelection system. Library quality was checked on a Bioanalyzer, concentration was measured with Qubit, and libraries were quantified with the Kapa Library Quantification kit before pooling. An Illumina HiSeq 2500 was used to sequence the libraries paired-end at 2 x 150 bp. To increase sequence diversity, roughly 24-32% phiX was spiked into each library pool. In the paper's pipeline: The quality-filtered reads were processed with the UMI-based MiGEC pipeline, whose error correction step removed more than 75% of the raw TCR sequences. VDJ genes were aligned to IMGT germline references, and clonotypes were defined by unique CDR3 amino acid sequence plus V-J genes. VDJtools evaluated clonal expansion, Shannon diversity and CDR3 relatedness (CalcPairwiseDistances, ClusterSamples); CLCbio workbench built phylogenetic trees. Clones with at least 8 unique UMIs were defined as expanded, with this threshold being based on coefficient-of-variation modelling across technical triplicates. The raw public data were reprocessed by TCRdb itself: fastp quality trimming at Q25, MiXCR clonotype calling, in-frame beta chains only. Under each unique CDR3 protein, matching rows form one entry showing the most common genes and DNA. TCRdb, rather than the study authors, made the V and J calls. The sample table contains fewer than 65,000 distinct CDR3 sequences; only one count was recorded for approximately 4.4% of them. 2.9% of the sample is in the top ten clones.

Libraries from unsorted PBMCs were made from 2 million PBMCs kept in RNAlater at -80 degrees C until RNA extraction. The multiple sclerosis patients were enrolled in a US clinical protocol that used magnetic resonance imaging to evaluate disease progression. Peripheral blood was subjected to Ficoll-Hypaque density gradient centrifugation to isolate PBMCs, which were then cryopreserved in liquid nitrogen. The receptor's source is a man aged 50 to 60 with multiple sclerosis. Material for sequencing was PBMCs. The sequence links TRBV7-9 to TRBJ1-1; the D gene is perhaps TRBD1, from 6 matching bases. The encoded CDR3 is CASSSWAGDTEAFF. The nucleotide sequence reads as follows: TGTGCCAGCAGCTCGTGGGCAGGGGACACTGAAGCTTTCTTT.